This T cell receptor beta chain was sequenced for a study of blood T cells in healthy people across ages. Study-level results: Compared with aged donors, long-lived donors showed fewer expanded clones, suggesting selection.

This clonotype came up a few times. Its specificity is not known. V lost 2 bases, J lost 6 bases, and 8 bases lay in between. CDR3 length: 14 residues. The germline V gene has CDR1 MNHEY and CDR2 SVGAGI. The use of a sample-barcoded 5' primer and a J-beta primer mix characterized a second PCR of about 6 to 12 cycles. One entry per CDR3 protein results from TCRdb running MiXCR on the 5' RACE reads. The data contain 1.5 million to 1.9 million distinct CDR3 sequences, 35% to 45% of them singletons. Source material: blood. The clonotype comes from a young woman in good health. This sequence joins TRBV6-5 and TRBJ1-6; D might be TRBD1 (6 bases). In nucleotides, the CDR3 is TGTGCCAGCAGTTACGACAGGATTAATTCACCCCTCCACTTT. Encoded protein: CASSYDRINSPLHF.